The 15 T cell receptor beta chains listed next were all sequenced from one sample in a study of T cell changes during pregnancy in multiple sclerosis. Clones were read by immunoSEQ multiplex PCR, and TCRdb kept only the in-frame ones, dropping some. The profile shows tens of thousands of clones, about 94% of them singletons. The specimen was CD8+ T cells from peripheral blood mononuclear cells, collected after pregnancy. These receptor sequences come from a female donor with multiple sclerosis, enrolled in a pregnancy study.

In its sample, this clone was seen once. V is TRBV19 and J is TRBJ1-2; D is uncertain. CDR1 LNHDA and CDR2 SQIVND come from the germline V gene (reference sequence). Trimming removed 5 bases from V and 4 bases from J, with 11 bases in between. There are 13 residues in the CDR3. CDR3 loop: CASSPSGGYGYTF. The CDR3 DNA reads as TGTGCCAGTAGTCCCTCTGGCGGCTATGGCTACACCTTC.

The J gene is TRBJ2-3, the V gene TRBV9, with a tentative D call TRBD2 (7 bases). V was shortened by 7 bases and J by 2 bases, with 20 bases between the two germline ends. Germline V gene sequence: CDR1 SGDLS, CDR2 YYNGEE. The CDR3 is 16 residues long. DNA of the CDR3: TGTGCCAGCGCGGTGGGGGCGGGGGCCTACACAGATACGCAGTATTTT. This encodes CASAVGAGAYTDTQYF.

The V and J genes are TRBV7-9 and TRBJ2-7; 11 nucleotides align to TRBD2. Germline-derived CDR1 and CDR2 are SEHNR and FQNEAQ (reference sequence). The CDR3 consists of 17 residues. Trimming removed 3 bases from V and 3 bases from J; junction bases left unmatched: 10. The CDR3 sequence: CASSLDRLAGGIYEQYF. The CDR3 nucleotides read TGTGCCAGCAGCTTGGATCGCCTAGCGGGAGGAATCTACGAGCAGTACTTC.

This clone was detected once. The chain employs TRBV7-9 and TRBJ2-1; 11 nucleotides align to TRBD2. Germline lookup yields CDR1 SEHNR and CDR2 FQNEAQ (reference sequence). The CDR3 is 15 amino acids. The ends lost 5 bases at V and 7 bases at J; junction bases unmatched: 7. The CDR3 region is CASSLTSGTLNEQFF. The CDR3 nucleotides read TGTGCCAGCAGCCTGACTAGCGGGACCTTAAATGAGCAGTTCTTC.

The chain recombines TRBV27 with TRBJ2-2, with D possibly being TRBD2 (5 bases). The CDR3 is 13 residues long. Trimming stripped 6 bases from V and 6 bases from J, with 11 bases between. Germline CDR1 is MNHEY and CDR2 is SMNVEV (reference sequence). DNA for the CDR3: TGTGCCAGCAGAGCGGACCACGCCGGGGAGCTGTTTTTT. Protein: CASRADHAGELFF.

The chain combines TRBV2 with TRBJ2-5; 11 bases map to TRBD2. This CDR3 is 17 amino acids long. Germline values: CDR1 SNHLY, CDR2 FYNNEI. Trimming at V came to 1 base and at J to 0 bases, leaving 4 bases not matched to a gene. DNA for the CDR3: TGTGCCAGCAGTGAAGGACTAGCGGGGCCCAACCAAGAGACCCAGTACTTC. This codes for CASSEGLAGPNQETQYF.

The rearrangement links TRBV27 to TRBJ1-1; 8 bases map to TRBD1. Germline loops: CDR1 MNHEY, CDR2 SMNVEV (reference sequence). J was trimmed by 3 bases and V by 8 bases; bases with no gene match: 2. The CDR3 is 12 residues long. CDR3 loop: CASGQGDTEAFF. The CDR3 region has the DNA TGTGCCAGCGGACAGGGAGACACTGAAGCTTTCTTT.

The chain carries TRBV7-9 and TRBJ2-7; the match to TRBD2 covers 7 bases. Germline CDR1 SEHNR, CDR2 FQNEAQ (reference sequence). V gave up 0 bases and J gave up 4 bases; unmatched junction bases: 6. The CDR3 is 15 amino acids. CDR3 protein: CASSLAPGLKYEQYF. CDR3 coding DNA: TGTGCCAGCAGCTTAGCCCCGGGACTAAAATACGAGCAGTACTTC. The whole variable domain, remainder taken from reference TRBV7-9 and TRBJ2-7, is DTGVSQNPRHKITKRGQNVTFRCDPISEHNRLYWYRQTLGQGPEFLTYFQNEAQLEKSRLLSDRFSAERPKGSFSTLEIQRTEQGDSAMYLCASSLAPGLKYEQYFGPGTRLTVT.

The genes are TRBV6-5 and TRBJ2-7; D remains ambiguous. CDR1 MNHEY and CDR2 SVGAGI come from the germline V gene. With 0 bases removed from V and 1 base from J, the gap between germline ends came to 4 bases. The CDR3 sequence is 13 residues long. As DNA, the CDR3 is TGTGCCAGCAGTTACTCTCCATCCTACGAGCAGTACTTC. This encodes CASSYSPSYEQYF.

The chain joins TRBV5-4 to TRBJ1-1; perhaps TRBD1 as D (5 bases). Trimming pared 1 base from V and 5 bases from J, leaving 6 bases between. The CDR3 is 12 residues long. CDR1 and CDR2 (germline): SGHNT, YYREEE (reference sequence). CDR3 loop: CASSLSGTEAFF. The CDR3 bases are TGTGCCAGCAGCTTGTCAGGGACTGAAGCTTTCTTT.

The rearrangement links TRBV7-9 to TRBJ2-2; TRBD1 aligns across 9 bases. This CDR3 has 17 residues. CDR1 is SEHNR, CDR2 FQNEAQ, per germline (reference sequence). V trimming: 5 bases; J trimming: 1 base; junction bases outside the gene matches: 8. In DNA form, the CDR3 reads TGTGCCAGCAGCACAACGAGGGACAGGGTGAACACCGGGGAGCTGTTTTTT. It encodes CASSTTRDRVNTGELFF.

CDR3 coding DNA: TGTGCCAGCAGCCCAGGGGACAGGGGATTTAGAGGCTACACCTTC. Translating gives CASSPGDRGFRGYTF. The chain recombines TRBV7-9 with TRBJ1-2, with 10 nucleotides matching TRBD1. Germline lookup yields CDR1 SEHNR and CDR2 FQNEAQ (reference sequence). The CDR3 has 15 amino acids. V lost 5 bases, J lost 8 bases, and 11 bases stayed unmatched.

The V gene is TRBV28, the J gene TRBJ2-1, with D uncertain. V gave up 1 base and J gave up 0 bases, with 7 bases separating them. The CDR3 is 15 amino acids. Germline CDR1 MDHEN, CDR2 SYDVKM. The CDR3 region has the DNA TGTGCCAGCAGTTTATTGGTGAGCTCCTACAATGAGCAGTTCTTC. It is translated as CASSLLVSSYNEQFF.

Here the CDR3 DNA reads TGTGCCAGCAGTGAGGAAGGCGGTCAGCTTAGTCGTAATTCACCCCTCCACTTT. Its translation is CASSEEGGQLSRNSPLHF. The chain joins TRBV6-1 to TRBJ1-6; D not resolved. The V end lost 3 bases, the J end lost 6 bases, and 21 bases lay between the germline ends. The V gene's germline CDR1 is MNHNS and CDR2 SASEGT. The CDR3 is 18 residues long.

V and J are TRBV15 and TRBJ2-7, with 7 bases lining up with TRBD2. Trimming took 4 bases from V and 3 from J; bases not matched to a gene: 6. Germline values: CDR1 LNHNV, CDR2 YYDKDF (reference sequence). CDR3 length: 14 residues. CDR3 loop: CATSTSGISYEQYF. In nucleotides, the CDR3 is TGTGCCACCAGCACCAGCGGGATCAGCTACGAGCAGTACTTC.